These 30 T cell receptor beta chains share one sample of origin, sequenced in a study of human T cells and chemical hapten exposure. Stated time point: pre-sensitization, week 0. Treatment reported: therapeutic diphenylcyclopropenone sensitization with weekly scalp DPC. From the RACE reads, TCRdb called clonotypes with MiXCR, one entry per CDR3 protein. The sample lists fewer than 300,000 distinct CDR3 sequences, approximately 8.6% occurring once. The source was whole blood, collected in connection with sensitization to the hapten diphenylcyclopropenone (DPC). These receptors originate from a woman aged 40 to 50 with alopecia areata. Some clones in this sample may be carry-over from other donors' samples.

This clonotype was seen many times. V usage is TRBV5-1 and J usage is TRBJ1-2; tentative D call: TRBD1 (6 bases). The V and J ends lost 5 bases and 4 bases respectively, with 15 bases between them. Germline CDR1 SGHRS, CDR2 YFSETQ. This CDR3 contains 14 residues. In nucleotides, the CDR3 is TGCGCCAGCAGGATGACAGGAGGTATCTATGGCTACACCTTC. Residues: CASRMTGGIYGYTF.

This clonotype was counted ten times or more. J is TRBJ1-1 and V is TRBV28; D gene uncertain. V was clipped by 2 bases and J by 5 bases, with 9 bases between them. Germline V CDR1 and CDR2: MDHEN, SYDVKM. The CDR3 totals 13 residues. The CDR3 sequence: CASSLIWGTEAFF. CDR3 DNA: TGTGCCAGCAGTTTAATATGGGGAACTGAAGCTTTCTTT. Using reference TRBV28 and TRBJ1-1 for the parts outside the CDR3, the full variable domain is DVKVTQSSRYLVKRTGEKVFLECVQDMDHENMFWYRQDPGLGLRLIYFSYDVKMKEKGDIPEGYSVSREKKERFSLILESASTNQTSMYLCASSLIWGTEAFFGQGTRLTVV.

This clonotype was detected a few times. The chain links TRBV28 to TRBJ1-1; 8 nucleotides line up with TRBD1. The CDR3 has 15 residues. Germline assignment: CDR1 MDHEN and CDR2 SYDVKM. V trimming: 0 bases; J trimming: 5 bases; junction bases outside the gene matches: 5. The CDR3 coding sequence is TGTGCCAGCAGTTTATGGGGCAGGGGGCGAACTGAAGCTTTCTTT. It is translated as CASSLWGRGRTEAFF.

A few counts support this clonotype. This chain links TRBV21-1 with TRBJ1-5. TRBV21-1 is annotated as a pseudogene. The CDR3 has 16 amino acids. DNA of the CDR3: TGTGCCAGCAACCCCGTCTCGGCATATAGCAATCAGCCCCAGCATTTT. This sequence encodes CASNPVSAYSNQPQHF.

This clonotype was found a few times. The V and J genes are TRBV19 and TRBJ2-2, with 7 bases fitting TRBD2. The CDR3 sequence is 15 residues long. Germline V gene data show CDR1 as LNHDA and CDR2 as SQIVND (reference sequence). J lost 4 bases, V lost 5 bases, and 7 bases had no gene match. The CDR3 loop is CASSPTSAGTGELFF. The DNA of the CDR3 is TGTGCCAGTAGTCCCACTAGCGCGGGCACCGGGGAGCTGTTTTTT.

This chain joins TRBV3-1 and TRBJ2-7; 7 bases agree with TRBD2. J was trimmed by 5 bases and V by 4 bases; bases with no gene match: 11. This CDR3 is 15 amino acids long. Germline assignment: CDR1 LGHDT and CDR2 YNNKEL (reference sequence). The CDR3 here is CASSRRGGSSNEQYF. In DNA form, the CDR3 reads TGTGCCAGCAGCCGACGAGGCGGGAGTAGCAACGAGCAGTACTTC.

The CDR3 is CASSYSMDPPMGTQYF. CDR3 DNA sequence: TGTGCCAGCAGTTACTCGATGGACCCTCCGATGGGGACCCAGTACTTC. The gene calls are TRBV6-5 and TRBJ2-5; D not certain. The CDR3 covers 16 residues. Germline CDR1 is MNHEY and CDR2 is SVGAGI. Trimming left V 0 bases short and J 7 bases short, with 18 bases between.

This clonotype appeared a few times. This sequence joins TRBV7-2 and TRBJ2-1; perhaps TRBD2 as D (6 bases). This CDR3 has 19 residues. V was cut by 5 bases and J by 0 bases, with 23 bases left in between. The germline V gene encodes CDR1 SGHTA and CDR2 FQGNSA. For the CDR3, the DNA is TGTGCCAGCAGCACCCGTGACGGAGCGGGCTTCGACTCCTACAATGAGCAGTTCTTC. Protein product: CASSTRDGAGFDSYNEQFF.

This clonotype was detected a few times. The rearrangement links TRBV27 to TRBJ2-5, with 8 bases identical to TRBD1. Trimming removed 10 bases from V and 1 base from J; junction bases left unmatched: 17. The CDR3 spans 17 residues. CDR1 and CDR2 (germline): MNHEY, SMNVEV (reference sequence). The chain's CDR3 is CANHKDRDEDPQETQYF. The CDR3 nucleotides are TGTGCCAACCACAAGGACAGGGATGAGGACCCCCAAGAGACCCAGTACTTC.

In its sample, this clonotype was seen a few times. V gene TRBV29-1 combines with J gene TRBJ2-3; D is ambiguous. V lost 0 bases and J 3 bases, leaving 7 bases between the germline ends. CDR1 and CDR2 (germline): SQVTM, ANQGSEA. This CDR3 has 13 residues. DNA for the CDR3: TGCAGCGTTGAAGAGCTAGGGACAGATACGCAGTATTTT. Encoded protein: CSVEELGTDTQYF.

This clonotype was observed a handful of times. The genes are TRBV7-9 and TRBJ1-2; D is undetermined. V shed 0 bases and J shed 4 bases, with 9 bases lying between them. This CDR3 comprises 14 residues. Germline assignment: CDR1 SEHNR and CDR2 FQNEAQ (reference sequence). The CDR3 region has the DNA TGTGCCAGCAGCTTAGCCCAGCCCAGCTATGGCTACACCTTC. Its translation: CASSLAQPSYGYTF.

This clonotype was seen more than once but under ten times. The V call is TRBV10-2, the J call TRBJ2-3; TRBD2 agrees at 13 bases. The CDR3 covers 18 residues. The V segment lost 0 bases and the J segment 2 bases; nucleotides outside the gene matches: 5. CDR1 WSHSY and CDR2 SAAADI come from the germline V gene. This CDR3 reads CASSESRTSGGFTDTQYF. In nucleotides, the CDR3 is TGCGCCAGCAGTGAGTCCAGGACTAGCGGGGGCTTCACAGATACGCAGTATTTT.

The rearrangement links TRBV18 to TRBJ2-1; D is uncertain. V was shortened by 0 bases and J by 9 bases, with 9 bases between the two germline ends. Germline V gene sequence: CDR1 KGHSH, CDR2 LQKENI. This CDR3 is built from 13 residues. The CDR3 nucleotides are TGTGCCAGCTCACCACCCCGGCGCGGTGAGCAGTTCTTC. It codes for CASSPPRRGEQFF.

This clonotype has ten or more counts. The chain carries TRBV20-1 and TRBJ2-1; D is unclear. The V gene lost 2 bases and the J gene lost 4 bases, with 12 bases spanning the gap. The CDR3 length is 14 residues. Germline lookup yields CDR1 DFQATT and CDR2 SNEGSKA (reference sequence). CDR3 sequence reads: CSARKMDGYNEQFF. CDR3 in DNA: TGCAGTGCTAGAAAAATGGACGGGTACAATGAGCAGTTCTTC.

The sample holds a few counts of this clonotype. This rearrangement joins TRBV6-6 to TRBJ2-1; TRBD2 agrees at 9 bases. From germline, CDR1 is MNHNY and CDR2 SVGAGI (reference sequence). The CDR3 is made up of 15 amino acids. V shed 4 bases, J shed 7 bases, and the junction held 8 bases outside the gene matches. The CDR3 DNA reads TGTGCCAGCAGTTTGAAGCGGGAGGCGGGGAATGAGCAGTTCTTC. Its protein is CASSLKREAGNEQFF.

Many counts were recorded for this clonotype. This chain uses TRBV5-6 with TRBJ2-7, with TRBD1 identical over 8 bases. CDR1 and CDR2 from the germline V gene are SGHDT and YYEEEE. CDR3 length: 14 amino acids. V lost 4 bases and J lost 3; bases outside the gene matches: 6. This CDR3 reads CASSQPGQDYEQYF. CDR3 in DNA: TGTGCCAGCAGCCAACCGGGACAGGACTACGAGCAGTACTTC.

This clonotype turned up a few times. The chain joins TRBV24-1 to TRBJ1-5; D may be TRBD1 (5 bases). V lost 9 bases, J lost 2 bases, and 16 bases lay in between. This CDR3 is 15 amino acids long. The germline gives CDR1 KGHDR, CDR2 SFDVKD. The DNA for the CDR3 is TGTGCCACCTCAACGGGGGGTATCGGCAATCAGCCCCAGCATTTT. Amino acid sequence: CATSTGGIGNQPQHF.

This clonotype has only a few counts. CDR3 nucleotides: TGTGCCAGCAGTCCAGTCGGGGGTGGAGCTTTCTTT. Amino acids: CASSPVGGGAFF. The genes are TRBV12-3 or TRBV12-4 and TRBJ1-1, with D tentatively TRBD1 (5 bases). The CDR3 loop spans 12 amino acids. V was pared by 5 bases and J by 10 bases, with 14 bases between.

This clonotype was counted ten times or more. The chain couples TRBV28 to TRBJ2-7, with 8 bases aligning to TRBD2. Looked up from germline, CDR1 is MDHEN and CDR2 is SYDVKM. CDR3 size: 16 residues. J gave up 2 bases and V 6 bases, and 12 bases lay outside the gene matches. In DNA form, the CDR3 reads TGTGCCAGCAGAAGAAAAAGCGGGAGCCCAACCTACGAGCAGTACTTC. Amino acid sequence: CASRRKSGSPTYEQYF.

The chain uses TRBV3-1 and TRBJ2-5; D may be TRBD1 or TRBD2 (5 bases each). The V and J ends lost 1 base and 5 bases respectively, with 14 bases between them. Germline CDR1 is LGHDT and CDR2 is YNNKEL (reference sequence). The CDR3 length is 15 residues. Here the CDR3 reads CASSQAGQLVETQYF. The CDR3 DNA is TGTGCCAGCAGCCAAGCGGGGCAGCTCGTTGAGACCCAGTACTTC.

Only a few counts were recorded for this clonotype. The V and J genes are TRBV27 and TRBJ2-1; D is ambiguous. This CDR3 has 15 residues. Trimming stripped 2 bases from V and 3 bases from J, with 11 bases between. CDR1 and CDR2 (germline): MNHEY, SMNVEV (reference sequence). The CDR3 DNA is TGTGCCAGCAGTTTAGCCGGCACCGACTACAATGAGCAGTTCTTC. Protein: CASSLAGTDYNEQFF.

This clonotype was counted between two and nine times. V and J are TRBV7-9 and TRBJ2-1; D is unclear. This CDR3 spans 12 amino acids. V gave up 2 bases and J gave up 5 bases, with 4 bases separating them. In germline, CDR1 is SEHNR, CDR2 FQNEAQ (reference sequence). The CDR3 here is CASSLRNNEQFF. CDR3 nucleotides: TGTGCCAGCAGCTTACGGAACAATGAGCAGTTCTTC.

The CDR3 reads CASSQAGQGYEQYF. The CDR3 bases are TGCGCCAGCAGCCAAGCTGGGCAGGGTTACGAGCAGTACTTC. The V and J genes are TRBV4-1 and TRBJ2-7; perhaps TRBD1 as D (5 bases). Germline lookup yields CDR1 MGHRA and CDR2 YSYEKL. Trimming pared 1 base from V and 4 bases from J, leaving 11 bases between. The CDR3 has 14 residues.

This clonotype was detected many times. The genes are TRBV7-9 and TRBJ1-2; no clear D gene. V shed 2 bases and J shed 4 bases, with 8 bases lying between them. Germline CDR1 and CDR2: SEHNR and FQNEAQ (reference sequence). There are 13 residues in the CDR3. The CDR3 region has the DNA TGTGCCAGCAGCTTAACAGCCTCCTATGGCTACACCTTC. This sequence encodes CASSLTASYGYTF.

V is TRBV6-6 and J is TRBJ1-1; D unclear. The CDR3 extends over 12 amino acids. The germline gives CDR1 MNHNY, CDR2 SVGAGI (reference sequence). V lost 10 bases and J 0 bases, leaving 9 bases between the germline ends. The CDR3 loop is CATRALNTEAFF. Written as DNA, the CDR3 is TGTGCCACCCGCGCCCTGAACACTGAAGCTTTCTTT.

This clonotype occurred a few times. In DNA form, the CDR3 reads TGTGCCAGCACCAGCGACAGGGCGCAGCCCCAGCATTTT. Translation gives CASTSDRAQPQHF. J is TRBJ1-5 and V is TRBV7-9; 7 nucleotides align to TRBD1. The CDR3 loop spans 13 amino acids. Germline V gene data show CDR1 as SEHNR and CDR2 as FQNEAQ (reference sequence). Trimming took 7 bases from V and 7 from J; bases not matched to a gene: 7.

This clonotype was counted ten times or more. The rearrangement links TRBV11-2 to TRBJ1-1; the D is unclear. V lost 3 bases and J 1 base, leaving 6 bases between the germline ends. This CDR3 region has 13 residues. Germline CDR1 SGHAT, CDR2 FQNNGV. The CDR3 region is CASSFSGNTEAFF. The CDR3 coding sequence is TGTGCCAGCAGCTTTTCAGGGAACACTGAAGCTTTCTTT.

A few counts support this clonotype. This chain uses TRBV20-1 with TRBJ2-7; 7 bases line up with TRBD1. V shed 7 bases, J shed 1 base, and the junction held 7 bases outside the gene matches. From germline, CDR1 is DFQATT and CDR2 SNEGSKA (reference sequence). The CDR3 totals 13 residues. CDR3 sequence: CSGLDRSSYEQYF. CDR3 bases: TGCAGTGGACTGGACAGGTCATCCTACGAGCAGTACTTC.

The chain recombines TRBV4-3 with TRBJ2-7; 9 nucleotides agree with TRBD2. With V trimmed by 5 bases and J by 7 bases, 9 bases remained unmatched. The CDR3 has 14 amino acids. Germline assignment: CDR1 LGHNA and CDR2 YSLEER. The CDR3 sequence: CASSSPGLASEQYF. In DNA, the CDR3 is TGCGCCAGCAGCTCGCCGGGACTAGCTTCGGAGCAGTACTTC.

J is TRBJ2-1 and V is TRBV2, with 13 bases aligning to TRBD2. V trimming: 11 bases; J trimming: 9 bases; junction bases outside the gene matches: 10. This CDR3 has 14 amino acids. In germline, CDR1 is SNHLY, CDR2 FYNNEI. The CDR3 coding sequence is TGTGCCGGGAGACTAGCGGGAGGTAGCCCTGAGCAGTTCTTC. This sequence encodes CAGRLAGGSPEQFF.